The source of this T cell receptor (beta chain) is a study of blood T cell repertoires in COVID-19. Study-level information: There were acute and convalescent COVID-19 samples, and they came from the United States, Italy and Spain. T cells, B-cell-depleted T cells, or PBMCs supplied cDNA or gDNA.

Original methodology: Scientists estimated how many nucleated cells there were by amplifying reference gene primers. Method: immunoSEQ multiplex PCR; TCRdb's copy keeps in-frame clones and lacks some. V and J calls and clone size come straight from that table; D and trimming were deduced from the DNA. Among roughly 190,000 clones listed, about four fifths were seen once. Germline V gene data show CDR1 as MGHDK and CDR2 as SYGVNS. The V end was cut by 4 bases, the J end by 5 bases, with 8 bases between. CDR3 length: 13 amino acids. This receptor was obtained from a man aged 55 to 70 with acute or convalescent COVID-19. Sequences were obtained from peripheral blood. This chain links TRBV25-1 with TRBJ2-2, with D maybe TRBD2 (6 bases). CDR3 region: CASSGGETGELFF. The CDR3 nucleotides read TGTGCCAGCAGTGGGGGGGAAACCGGGGAGCTGTTTTTT. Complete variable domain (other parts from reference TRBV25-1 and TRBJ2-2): EADIYQTPRYLVIGTGKKITLECSQTMGHDKMYWYQQDPGMELHLIHYSYGVNSTEKGDLSSESTVSRIRTEHFPLTLESARPSHTSQYLCASSGGETGELFFGEGSRLTVL.